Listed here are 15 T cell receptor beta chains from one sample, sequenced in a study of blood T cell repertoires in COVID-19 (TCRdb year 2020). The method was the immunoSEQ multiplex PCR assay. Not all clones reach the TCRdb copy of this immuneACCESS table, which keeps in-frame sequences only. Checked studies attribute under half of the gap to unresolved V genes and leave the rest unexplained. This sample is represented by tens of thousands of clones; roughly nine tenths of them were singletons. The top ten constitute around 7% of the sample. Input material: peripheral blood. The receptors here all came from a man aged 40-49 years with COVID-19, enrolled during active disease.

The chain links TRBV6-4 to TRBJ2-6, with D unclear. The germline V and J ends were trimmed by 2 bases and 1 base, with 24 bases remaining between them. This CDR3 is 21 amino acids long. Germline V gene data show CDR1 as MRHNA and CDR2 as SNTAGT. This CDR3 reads CASSDISLGVVRESGANVLTF. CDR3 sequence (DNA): TGTGCCAGCAGTGACATCTCCTTAGGAGTGGTTAGAGAGTCTGGGGCCAACGTCCTGACTTTC.

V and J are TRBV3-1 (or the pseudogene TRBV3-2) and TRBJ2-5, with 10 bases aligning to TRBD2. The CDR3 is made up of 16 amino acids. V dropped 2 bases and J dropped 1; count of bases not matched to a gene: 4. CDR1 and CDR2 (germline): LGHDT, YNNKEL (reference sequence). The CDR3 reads CASSQLAGALQETQYF. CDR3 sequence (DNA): TGTGCCAGCAGCCAACTAGCGGGGGCCCTCCAAGAGACCCAGTACTTC.

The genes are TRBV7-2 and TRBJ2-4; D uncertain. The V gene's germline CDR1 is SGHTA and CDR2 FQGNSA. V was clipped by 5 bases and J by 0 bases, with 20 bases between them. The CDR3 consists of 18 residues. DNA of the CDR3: TGTGCCAGCAGCCACGAGGAGTTGGGTCGACTAGCCAAAAACATTCAGTACTTC. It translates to CASSHEELGRLAKNIQYF.

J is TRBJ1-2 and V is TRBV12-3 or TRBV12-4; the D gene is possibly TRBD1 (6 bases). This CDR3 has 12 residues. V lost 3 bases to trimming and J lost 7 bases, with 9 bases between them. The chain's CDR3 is CASSFPGVGYTF. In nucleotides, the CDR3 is TGTGCCAGCAGTTTCCCAGGGGTTGGCTACACCTTC.

The CDR3 DNA is TGTGCCAGCAGCCTTTCGGTCAACTCTGGAAACACCATATATTTT. It specifies CASSLSVNSGNTIYF. V is TRBV3-1 (or the pseudogene TRBV3-2) and J is TRBJ1-3, with D unresolved. The CDR3 totals 15 residues. V lost 4 bases, J lost 0 bases, and 10 bases lay in between. Germline-derived CDR1 and CDR2 are LGHDT and YNNKEL (reference sequence).

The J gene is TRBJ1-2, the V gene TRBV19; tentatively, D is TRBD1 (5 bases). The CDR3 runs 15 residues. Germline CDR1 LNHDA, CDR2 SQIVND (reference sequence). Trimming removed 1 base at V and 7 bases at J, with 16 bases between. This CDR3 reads CASSIGGVLVGGYTF. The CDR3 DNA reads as TGTGCCAGTAGTATAGGGGGGGTACTTGTCGGTGGCTACACCTTC.

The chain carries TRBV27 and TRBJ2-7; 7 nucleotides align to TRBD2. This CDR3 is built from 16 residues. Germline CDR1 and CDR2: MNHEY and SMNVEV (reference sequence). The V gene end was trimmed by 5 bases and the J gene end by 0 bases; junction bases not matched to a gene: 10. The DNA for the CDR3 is TGTGCCAGCAGTACCCTCCGGGAGGCGGGCTCCTACGAGCAGTACTTC. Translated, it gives CASSTLREAGSYEQYF.

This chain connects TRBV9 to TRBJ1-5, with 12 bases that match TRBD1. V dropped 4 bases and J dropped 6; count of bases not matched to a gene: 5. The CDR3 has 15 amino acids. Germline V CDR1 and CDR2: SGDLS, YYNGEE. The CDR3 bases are TGTGCCAGCAGCTTGGGACAGGGGGCAGGTCAGCCCCAGCATTTT. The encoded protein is CASSLGQGAGQPQHF.

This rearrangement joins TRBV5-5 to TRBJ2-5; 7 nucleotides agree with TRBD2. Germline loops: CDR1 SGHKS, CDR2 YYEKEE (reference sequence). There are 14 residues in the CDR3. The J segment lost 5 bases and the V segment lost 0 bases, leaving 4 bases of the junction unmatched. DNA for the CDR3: TGTGCCAGCAGCTTGGCCCCGGGAGGCGAGACCCAGTACTTC. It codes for CASSLAPGGETQYF.

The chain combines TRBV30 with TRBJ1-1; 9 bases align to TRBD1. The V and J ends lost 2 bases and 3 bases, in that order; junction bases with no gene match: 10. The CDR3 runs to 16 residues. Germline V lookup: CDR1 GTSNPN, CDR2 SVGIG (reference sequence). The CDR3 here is CAWSLRTGARDTEAFF. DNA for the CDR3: TGTGCCTGGAGTTTGAGGACAGGGGCGAGGGACACTGAAGCTTTCTTT.

This chain's CDR3 is CASSQGDRESETQYF. The CDR3 region has the DNA TGTGCCAGCAGCCAAGGCGACAGGGAAAGCGAGACCCAGTACTTC. The chain uses TRBV4-2 and TRBJ2-5; TRBD1 matches 7 bases. Germline-derived CDR1 and CDR2 are LGHNA and YNFKEQ. With V trimmed by 1 base and J by 5 bases, 7 bases remained unmatched. The length of the CDR3 is 15 residues.

The CDR3 sequence: CATPDRPGYGYTF. The CDR3 DNA is TGTGCCACCCCGGACAGGCCAGGCTATGGCTACACCTTC. This sequence joins TRBV14 and TRBJ1-2, with 7 bases matching TRBD1. CDR1 is SGHDN and CDR2 is FVKESK in the germline V gene. The length of the CDR3 is 13 residues. Trimming took 10 bases from V and 4 from J; bases not matched to a gene: 9.

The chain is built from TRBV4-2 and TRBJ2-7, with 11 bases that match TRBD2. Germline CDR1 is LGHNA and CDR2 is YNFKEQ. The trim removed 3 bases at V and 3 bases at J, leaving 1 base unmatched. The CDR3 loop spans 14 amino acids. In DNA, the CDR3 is TGTGCCAGCAGCCAGGGACTAGCGGTCTACGAGCAGTACTTC. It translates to CASSQGLAVYEQYF.

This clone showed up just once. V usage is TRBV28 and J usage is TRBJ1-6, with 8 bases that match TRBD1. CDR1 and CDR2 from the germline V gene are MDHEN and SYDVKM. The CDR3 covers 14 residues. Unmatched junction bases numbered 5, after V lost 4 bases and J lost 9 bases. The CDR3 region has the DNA TGTGCCAGCAGTTCCGGACAGGGTAGTTCACCCCTCCACTTT. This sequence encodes CASSSGQGSSPLHF.

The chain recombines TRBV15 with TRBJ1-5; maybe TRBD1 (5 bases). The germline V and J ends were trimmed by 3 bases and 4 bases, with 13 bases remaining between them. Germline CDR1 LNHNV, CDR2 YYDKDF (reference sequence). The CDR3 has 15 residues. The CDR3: CATSRTDTPNQPQHF. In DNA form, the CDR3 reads TGTGCCACCAGCAGGACGGACACTCCAAATCAGCCCCAGCATTTT.